The subject of this entry is one TCR beta chain. The data were taken from a study of blood T cell repertoires in COVID-19. How the authors handled the data: Reference gene primers were amplified, and this amplification served to estimate nucleated cell counts. Generated by immunoSEQ multiplex PCR, the TCRdb table keeps only in-frame clones and is missing some. V and J calls and clone size are copied from that table; D and trimming were computed from the DNA. The table has approximately 150,000 clones, around 89% seen once. The CDR3 has 15 residues. CDR1 and CDR2 (germline): SNHLY, FYNNEI. Trimming cost V 5 bases and J 5 bases; bases outside gene matches: 5.

The chain uses TRBV2 and TRBJ2-1; 11 bases align to TRBD2. This clonotype was sampled from a man between 18 and 29 years old with COVID-19, enrolled during active disease. Specimen: peripheral blood. The CDR3 spells CASSLAGGSHNEQFF. As DNA, the CDR3 is TGTGCCAGCAGTTTAGCGGGAGGGAGTCACAATGAGCAGTTCTTC.